Below are 5 T cell receptor beta chains sequenced from a single sample in a study of radiation and T cells in renal cell carcinoma. TCRdb's copy holds only in-frame clones and misses some; the assay was immunoSEQ multiplex PCR. The table lists fewer than 10,000 clones, approximately 60% of them singletons, with just over 20% in the top ten. Described treatment: treatment-naive control, cytoreductive nephrectomy. Sequenced material: tumor tissue, taken from a patient whose treatment was nephrectomy without radiotherapy. The receptors shown here come from a man aged 55 to 69 with renal cell carcinoma.

The V and J genes are TRBV30 and TRBJ1-4, with D possibly TRBD1 on 6 matching bases. The CDR3 contains 15 residues. The V gene's germline CDR1 is GTSNPN and CDR2 SVGIG (reference sequence). Trimming removed 5 bases at V and 2 bases at J, with 15 bases between. This CDR3 is CAWDRRGSTNEKLFF. The CDR3 DNA follows: TGTGCCTGGGACCGAAGGGGGAGCACTAATGAAAAACTGTTTTTT.

This clone was seen only a few times. The V gene is TRBV18, the J gene TRBJ1-2, with a weak D call TRBD1 (6 bases). This CDR3 region has 13 residues. CDR1 is KGHSH and CDR2 is LQKENI in the germline V gene. V gave up 6 bases and J gave up 3 bases, with 11 bases separating them. The chain's CDR3 is CASSADSDYGYTF. DNA of the CDR3: TGTGCCAGCTCGGCGGACAGCGACTATGGCTACACCTTC.

The sample holds one count of this clone. The V call is TRBV7-9, the J call TRBJ2-6; 10 bases are a match to TRBD1. The CDR3 runs 18 residues. Germline V lookup: CDR1 SEHNR, CDR2 FQNEAQ (reference sequence). J lost 1 base, V lost 0 bases, and 3 bases had no gene match. The CDR3 coding sequence is TGTGCCAGCAGCTTAGCCATGGGACAGGGGTCTGGGGCCAACGTCCTGACTTTC. Translation gives CASSLAMGQGSGANVLTF.

This chain connects TRBV2 to TRBJ2-5, with D uncertain. Per germline, CDR1 SNHLY and CDR2 FYNNEI. This CDR3 is built from 14 residues. Trimming removed 7 bases at V and 0 bases at J, with 12 bases between. The CDR3 region is CASTLTSYQETQYF. The CDR3 DNA sequence: TGTGCCAGCACCCTAACCTCTTACCAAGAGACCCAGTACTTC.

This chain links TRBV10-3 with TRBJ2-2, with TRBD1 identical over 10 bases. The CDR3 length is 15 residues. The V and J ends lost 5 bases and 6 bases, in that order; junction bases with no gene match: 6. Germline loops: CDR1 ENHRY, CDR2 SYGVKD. In nucleotides, the CDR3 is TGTGCCATCAGTTCAACCGGGACAGGGGCCGGGGAGCTGTTTTTT. It codes for CAISSTGTGAGELFF.